The sequence of this TCR beta chain was determined in a study of naive and memory T cell subsets. Regarding the study as a whole: Delayed type IV hypersensitivity infiltration was taken to explain higher tuberculin-site TCR counts.

Sample treatment: skin biopsy from PPD injection site in Mantoux-positive individual. The library had UMIs added by 3' ligation of an oligonucleotide to TCR cDNA. Skin biopsies came from PPD injection sites in Mantoux-positive individuals. Cells were not sorted; total RNA input targeted about 1 to 1000 ng. Ligated cDNA underwent four rounds of PCR with nested alpha and beta constant region primers and SP2. TCRdb redid the calling of the UMI-ligation and nested PCR reads with MiXCR, one entry per CDR3 protein. The sample includes 11,000 to 15,000 distinct CDR3 sequences, less than 5.5% of them seen just once. The sample holds many counts of this clonotype. Its antigen is still unknown. This receptor was identified in an adult in good health. The sequences come from skin, collected from a tuberculin skin test site.

This chain's CDR3 is CASTKQKPQQPQHF. The CDR3 DNA reads as TGTGCCAGCACGAAACAGAAGCCGCAGCAGCCCCAGCATTTT. V is TRBV6-2 or TRBV6-3 and J is TRBJ1-5; no reliable D call. The V and J ends lost 7 bases and 7 bases respectively, with 17 bases between them. Germline CDR1 and CDR2: MNHEY and SVGEGT. The length of the CDR3 is 14 residues.